The count of the clone carrying this TCR beta chain is one. The antigen is undetermined. CDR1 is SGHDT and CDR2 is YYEEEE in the germline V gene. The CDR3 is 16 amino acids. V lost 1 base and J lost 4, with 15 bases in between. This specimen belongs to a study of shared clonotypes between healthy human individuals. About the study: In total, the donors were a couple of women and a few men aged 18 to 49. Whole-study findings and limits: Researchers sampled only blood; tissue repertoires likely differ.

Each subset's genomic DNA was split evenly across several immunoSEQ plates. TCRdb keeps only in-frame clones here, not all; method: immunoSEQ multiplex PCR. This table holds a few million clones, approximately 95% found once. The chain has TRBV5-6 and TRBJ1-3; D ambiguous. Sequences were obtained from naive CD4+ T cells from PBMCs. Regarding subset: CD45RA+ positively selected. The sequence derives from a man between 18 and 35 years old in good health. Some clones in this sample may be carry-over from other donors' samples. CDR3 coding DNA: TGTGCCAGCAGCTTGTCCCCCGGGGAACTGGGAAACACCATATATTTT. Encoded protein: CASSLSPGELGNTIYF.